This TCR beta chain comes out of a study of blood T cell repertoires in COVID-19. Clones were read by immunoSEQ multiplex PCR, and TCRdb kept only the in-frame ones, dropping some. The sample lists approximately 110,000 clones; 85% were seen once. This CDR3 comprises 17 residues. J was trimmed by 7 bases and V by 5 bases; bases with no gene match: 13. Germline assignment: CDR1 SGHVS and CDR2 FQNEAQ. Material: peripheral blood. The rearrangement links TRBV7-8 to TRBJ2-3, with 12 bases aligning to TRBD2. The TCR sequence derives from a woman older than 75 with COVID-19, enrolled during active disease. CDR3 coding DNA: TGTGCCAGCAGCGCTCTCGGGACTAGCGGGCTTTTAAATACGCAGTATTTT. As protein: CASSALGTSGLLNTQYF. The complete variable domain, with remaining parts taken from reference TRBV7-8 and TRBJ2-3, reads GAGVSQSPRYKVAKRGQDVALRCDPISGHVSLFWYQQALGQGPEFLTYFQNEAQLDKSGLPSDRFFAERPEGSVSTLKIQRTQQEDSAVYLCASSALGTSGLLNTQYFGPGTRLTVL.